The 28 T cell receptor beta chains reported below all come from one sample, sequenced in a study of identifying expanded T cells in peripheral blood. Profiling relied on immunoSEQ multiplex PCR, and the TCRdb table lists in-frame clones only, not all of them. The sample gives over 45,000 clones, around 83% of which show up once; approximately 17% is in the top ten. What was sequenced was blood. These receptors originate from a person aged 18 to 75 in good health.

CDR3 coding DNA: TGTGCCTGGAGGACAGGGGGCGTAGACACTGAAGCTTTCTTT. This translates into CAWRTGGVDTEAFF. The gene calls are TRBV30 and TRBJ1-1, with 10 nucleotides matching TRBD1. This CDR3 is built from 14 residues. Germline CDR1 reads GTSNPN; CDR2 reads SVGIG (reference sequence). Unmatched junction bases numbered 4, after V lost 3 bases and J lost 3 bases.

This clone was seen a single time. The chain combines TRBV1 with TRBJ1-3; the table gives TRBD1 as D, unverified against the DNA. TRBV1 constitutes a pseudogene. This CDR3 has 21 residues. This chain's CDR3 is CTSSQPTGDRDKWREGNTIYF. The DNA for the CDR3 is TGCACCAGCAGCCAACCTACGGGGGACAGGGATAAATGGCGTGAAGGAAACACCATATATTTT.

The rearrangement joins TRBV19 to TRBJ1-2, with D hard to call. The CDR3 is 11 residues long. V lost 5 bases to trimming and J lost 7 bases, with 8 bases between them. Per germline, CDR1 LNHDA and CDR2 SQIVND (reference sequence). CDR3 coding DNA: TGTGCCAGTAGTCAAATCGGTGGCTACACCTTC. Amino acids: CASSQIGGYTF.

The J gene is TRBJ2-6, the V gene TRBV5-6, with D perhaps TRBD1 (6 bases). CDR3 length: 16 residues. V was pared by 5 bases and J by 2 bases, with 14 bases between. Germline V gene sequence: CDR1 SGHDT, CDR2 YYEEEE. CDR3 bases: TGTGCCAGCAGAGTGAATACAGGGACTGGGGCCAACGTCCTGACTTTC. Residues: CASRVNTGTGANVLTF.

The chain recombines TRBV10-2 with TRBJ2-2, with 11 bases that match TRBD2. J was trimmed by 2 bases and V by 4 bases; bases with no gene match: 6. There are 17 residues in the CDR3. Germline CDR1 is WSHSY and CDR2 is SAAADI. This CDR3 is CASSGIAGGPNTGELFF. The CDR3 DNA sequence: TGCGCCAGCAGTGGGATAGCGGGAGGGCCTAACACCGGGGAGCTGTTTTTT.

The rearrangement uses TRBV10-3 and TRBJ1-1; D might be TRBD1 (5 bases). Trimming took off 10 bases at V and 6 bases at J, with 30 bases between the two ends. Germline V gene lookup returns CDR1 ENHRY and CDR2 SYGVKD. The CDR3 totals 17 residues. The DNA of the CDR3 is TGTGCCACCGCCGCGTCGAGTGGGAGGGACCCGAGGGCTGAAGCTTTCTTT. Protein sequence: CATAASSGRDPRAEAFF.

V and J are TRBV27 and TRBJ1-2; TRBD1 matches at 7 bases. V lost 5 bases, J lost 4 bases, and 7 bases stayed unmatched. The CDR3 runs 14 residues. Germline-derived CDR1 and CDR2 are MNHEY and SMNVEV (reference sequence). The DNA of the CDR3 is TGTGCCAGCAGTCCCGGGACAGCGATCTATGGCTACACCTTC. The encoded protein is CASSPGTAIYGYTF.

The chain carries TRBV20-1 and TRBJ1-2, with D possibly being TRBD1 (6 bases). Between the trimmed V and J ends, which lost 6 bases and 8 bases, there was a span of 13 bases. The germline V gene encodes CDR1 DFQATT and CDR2 SNEGSKA (reference sequence). The CDR3 totals 11 residues. The CDR3 sequence is CSARGGRGYTF. The CDR3 DNA reads TGCAGTGCCAGGGGAGGACGAGGCTACACCTTC.

The rearrangement uses TRBV2 and TRBJ2-1, with 7 positions matching TRBD2. V lost 7 bases, J lost 4 bases, and 10 bases stayed unmatched. The CDR3 has 15 amino acids. Germline V CDR1 and CDR2: SNHLY, FYNNEI. The CDR3: CASKAQSSGYNEQFF. The CDR3 region has the DNA TGTGCCAGCAAGGCGCAATCTAGCGGATACAATGAGCAGTTCTTC.

The chain is built from TRBV7-8 and TRBJ1-6; D possibly corresponds to TRBD1 (5 bases). This CDR3 spans 14 amino acids. Germline loops: CDR1 SGHVS, CDR2 FQNEAQ. Trimming left V 0 bases short and J 10 bases short, with 10 bases between. The CDR3 DNA sequence: TGTGCCAGCAGCTTAGCGAGGGGCCAGTCACCCCTCCACTTT. Translation gives CASSLARGQSPLHF.

The CDR3 nucleotides read TGCGCCAGCGGTGGGGGGCATGGTGGTGATACGCAGTATTTT. This encodes CASGGGHGGDTQYF. V usage is TRBV5-1 and J usage is TRBJ2-3; D may match TRBD1 or TRBD2 (6 bases each). With 7 bases removed from V and 6 bases from J, the gap between germline ends came to 18 bases. This CDR3 has 14 amino acids. The germline gives CDR1 SGHRS, CDR2 YFSETQ.

The chain recombines TRBV5-1 with TRBJ1-2, with TRBD1 identical over 9 bases. This CDR3 spans 16 amino acids. CDR1 SGHRS and CDR2 YFSETQ come from the germline V gene. V gave up 4 bases and J gave up 4 bases; unmatched junction bases: 11. The CDR3 loop reads CASSPPGTGSGYGYTF. CDR3 bases: TGCGCCAGCAGCCCACCCGGGACAGGGTCCGGCTATGGCTACACCTTC. The full variable domain, its missing parts supplied by reference TRBV5-1 and TRBJ1-2, is KAGVTQTPRYLIKTRGQQVTLSCSPISGHRSVSWYQQTPGQGLQFLFEYFSETQRNKGNFPGRFSGRQFSNSRSEMNVSTLELGDSALYLCASSPPGTGSGYGYTFGSGTRLTVV.

The V gene is TRBV6-5, the J gene TRBJ1-2; D gene uncertain. The V gene lost 6 bases and the J gene lost 0 bases, with 8 bases spanning the gap. The CDR3 has 13 amino acids. Germline V gene lookup returns CDR1 MNHEY and CDR2 SVGAGI. In DNA form, the CDR3 reads TGTGCCAGCAGCCTCGAAGCTAACTATGGCTACACCTTC. Translated: CASSLEANYGYTF.

This sequence joins TRBV25-1 and TRBJ2-1; D could derive from TRBD1 or TRBD2 (6 bases each). The CDR3 extends over 15 amino acids. With 3 bases removed from V and 6 bases from J, the gap between germline ends came to 15 bases. Germline-derived CDR1 and CDR2 are MGHDK and SYGVNS. The CDR3, as DNA: TGTGCCAGCAGTGAGAGGGGGGCTAGGCGCAATGAGCAGTTCTTC. This encodes CASSERGARRNEQFF.

J is TRBJ2-3 and V is TRBV2; the match to TRBD2 covers 10 bases. V lost 2 bases and J lost 1; bases outside the gene matches: 6. CDR3 length equals 17 residues. CDR1 and CDR2 (germline): SNHLY, FYNNEI. The CDR3 sequence: CASSEPVLAGGTDTQYF. Written as DNA, the CDR3 is TGTGCCAGCAGTGAACCTGTCCTAGCGGGAGGCACAGATACGCAGTATTTT. The entire variable domain, with the rest obtained from reference TRBV2 and TRBJ2-3, is as follows: EPEVTQTPSHQVTQMGQEVILRCVPISNHLYFYWYRQILGQKVEFLVSFYNNEISEKSEIFDDQFSVERPDGSNFTLKIRSTKLEDSAMYFCASSEPVLAGGTDTQYFGPGTRLTVL.

The chain's CDR3 is CASSLDGGRTFF. The CDR3 nucleotides are TGCGCCAGCAGCTTGGACGGTGGGAGGACTTTCTTT. This chain connects TRBV5-1 to TRBJ1-1; D unclear. CDR1 is SGHRS, CDR2 YFSETQ, per germline. V was trimmed by 0 bases and J by 12 bases, leaving 12 bases between them. The CDR3 is 12 residues long.

This chain uses TRBV4-1 with TRBJ2-7; 9 bases line up with TRBD2. Germline V gene sequence: CDR1 MGHRA, CDR2 YSYEKL. V shed 3 bases and J 9 bases; nucleotides not matched to a gene: 9. The CDR3 consists of 14 residues. In nucleotides, the CDR3 is TGCGCCAGCAGCCAGGCCGAGCGGGGGGCTGTGCAGTACGTC. This sequence encodes CASSQAERGAVQYV.

J is TRBJ1-1 and V is TRBV11-2, with D maybe TRBD1 (5 bases). Per germline, CDR1 SGHAT and CDR2 FQNNGV. V lost 2 bases, J lost 5 bases, and 12 bases lay in between. The length of the CDR3 is 14 residues. For the CDR3, the DNA is TGTGCCAGCAGCTTATCGCAGGGTAGTACTGAAGCTTTCTTT. Amino acids: CASSLSQGSTEAFF.

The chain combines TRBV5-6 with TRBJ1-2, with D unclear. Germline lookup yields CDR1 SGHDT and CDR2 YYEEEE. The CDR3 runs to 12 residues. V was trimmed by 4 bases and J by 7 bases, leaving 11 bases between them. The CDR3: CASSTQVGGYTF. The CDR3 DNA reads as TGTGCCAGCAGCACCCAGGTGGGTGGCTACACCTTC.

This chain links TRBV5-6 with TRBJ1-2; D is unclear. V was cut by 1 base and J by 2 bases, with 12 bases left in between. The CDR3 totals 15 residues. Germline CDR1 is SGHDT and CDR2 is YYEEEE. CDR3 protein: CASSLIHQINYGYTF. CDR3 bases: TGTGCCAGCAGCTTGATCCACCAGATAAACTATGGCTACACCTTC.

The chain links TRBV14 to TRBJ1-2, with D tentatively TRBD1 (6 bases). The CDR3 is made up of 17 amino acids. V was clipped by 0 bases and J by 4 bases, with 18 bases between them. In germline, CDR1 is SGHDN, CDR2 FVKESK. CDR3 coding DNA: TGTGCCAGCAGCCAAGATTTAATTGGACAGAAGTCCTATGGCTACACCTTC. Protein: CASSQDLIGQKSYGYTF.

CDR3 sequence (DNA): TGTGCCAGCTCACCACCGACGATCCAAGAGACCCAGTACTTC. Translating gives CASSPPTIQETQYF. The chain has TRBV18 and TRBJ2-5; no firm D call. Germline V gene sequence: CDR1 KGHSH, CDR2 LQKENI. Trimming cost V 0 bases and J 1 base, with 6 bases left between them. The CDR3 has 14 residues.

The chain is built from TRBV11-3 and TRBJ1-1; D call uncertain. The CDR3 length is 14 residues. The V gene's germline CDR1 is SGHNT and CDR2 YENEEA. The V and J ends lost 1 base and 0 bases respectively, with 6 bases between them. CDR3 sequence reads: CASSLGTLNTEAFF. The CDR3 DNA is TGTGCCAGCAGCTTAGGTACATTGAACACTGAAGCTTTCTTT.

The chain is built from TRBV5-1 and TRBJ2-3; tentatively, D is TRBD2 (5 bases). Trimming removed 0 bases at V and 2 bases at J, with 10 bases between. The germline V gene has CDR1 SGHRS and CDR2 YFSETQ. This CDR3 comprises 15 residues. The CDR3 loop is CASSLGGGPTDTQYF. CDR3 bases: TGCGCCAGCAGCTTGGGTGGAGGACCCACAGATACGCAGTATTTT. The whole variable domain, remainder taken from reference TRBV5-1 and TRBJ2-3, is KAGVTQTPRYLIKTRGQQVTLSCSPISGHRSVSWYQQTPGQGLQFLFEYFSETQRNKGNFPGRFSGRQFSNSRSEMNVSTLELGDSALYLCASSLGGGPTDTQYFGPGTRLTVL.

V is TRBV2 and J is TRBJ2-3, with 7 bases that match TRBD2. The CDR3 runs to 15 residues. J lost 3 bases, V lost 3 bases, and 6 bases had no gene match. The germline V gene has CDR1 SNHLY and CDR2 FYNNEI. The CDR3 here is CASSDPAGKTDTQYF. The CDR3 region has the DNA TGTGCCAGCAGTGACCCAGCGGGGAAAACAGATACGCAGTATTTT. Combining the CDR3 with reference TRBV2 and TRBJ2-3 gives the whole variable domain EPEVTQTPSHQVTQMGQEVILRCVPISNHLYFYWYRQILGQKVEFLVSFYNNEISEKSEIFDDQFSVERPDGSNFTLKIRSTKLEDSAMYFCASSDPAGKTDTQYFGPGTRLTVL.

CDR3 loop: CASSELRELFF. The DNA of the CDR3 is TGTGCCAGCAGTGAATTACGGGAGCTGTTTTTT. The chain uses TRBV2 and TRBJ2-2; D unclear. The CDR3 is 11 amino acids. From germline, CDR1 is SNHLY and CDR2 FYNNEI. V was pared by 2 bases and J by 9 bases, with 4 bases between.

This chain links TRBV11-3 with TRBJ2-3, with 8 bases lining up with TRBD2. CDR1 SGHNT and CDR2 YENEEA come from the germline V gene. This CDR3 comprises 16 residues. Trimming at V came to 5 bases and at J to 3 bases, leaving 10 bases not matched to a gene. In DNA form, the CDR3 reads TGTGCCAGCAGCCCAGGGAGGCGGGAGGTTACAGATACGCAGTATTTT. It translates to CASSPGRREVTDTQYF. Based on the CDR3 plus reference TRBV11-3 and TRBJ2-3, the full variable domain is EAGVVQSPRYKIIEKKQPVAFWCNPISGHNTLYWYLQNLGQGPELLIRYENEEAVDDSQLPKDRFSAERLKGVDSTLKIQPAELGDSAVYLCASSPGRREVTDTQYFGPGTRLTVL.

V and J are TRBV2 and TRBJ2-1, with 10 bases that match TRBD2. The germline CDR1 and CDR2 sequences are SNHLY and FYNNEI. V lost 3 bases to trimming and J lost 2 bases; unmatched junction nucleotides: 1. The CDR3 extends over 15 amino acids. The CDR3 sequence is CASSEGLATYNEQFF. CDR3 sequence (DNA): TGTGCCAGCAGTGAGGGACTAGCGACCTACAATGAGCAGTTCTTC.